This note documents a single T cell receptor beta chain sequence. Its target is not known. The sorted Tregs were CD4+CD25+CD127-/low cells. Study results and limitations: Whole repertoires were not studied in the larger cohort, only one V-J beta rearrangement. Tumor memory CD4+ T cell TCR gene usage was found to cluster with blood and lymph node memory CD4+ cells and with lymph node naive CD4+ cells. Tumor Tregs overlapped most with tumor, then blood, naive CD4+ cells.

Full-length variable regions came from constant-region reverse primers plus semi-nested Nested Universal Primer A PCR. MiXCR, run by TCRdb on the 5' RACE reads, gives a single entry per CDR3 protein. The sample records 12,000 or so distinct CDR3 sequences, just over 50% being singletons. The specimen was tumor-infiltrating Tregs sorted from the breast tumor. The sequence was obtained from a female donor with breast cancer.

As DNA, the CDR3 is TGTGCCAGCACGAAGAGGGGTTCCTACAATGAGCAGTTCTTC. Translated, it gives CASTKRGSYNEQFF. The V gene is TRBV7-2, the J gene TRBJ2-1; the D call may be TRBD1 or TRBD2 (5 bases each). Germline V gene lookup returns CDR1 SGHTA and CDR2 FQGNSA. CDR3 length equals 14 residues. V was clipped by 7 bases and J by 1 base, with 11 bases between them. The full variable domain, completed using reference TRBV7-2 and TRBJ2-1, is GAGVSQSPSNKVTEKGKDVELRCDPISGHTALYWYRQSLGQGLEFLIYFQGNSAPDKSGLPSDRFSAERTGGSVSTLTIQRTQQEDSAVYLCASTKRGSYNEQFFGPGTRLTVL.